This TCR beta chain appears in the sequencing data of a study of shared clonotypes between healthy human individuals. Study observations and caveats: Although depth was large, rarefaction showed that sequencing of the sorted subsets was incomplete.

Into CD45RA+ naive and CD45RA-negative memory subsets, the CD4+ cells were split. As regards this clone: Its antigen remains unknown.

Germline V gene sequence: CDR1 LNHNV, CDR2 YYDKDF (reference sequence). Trimming left V 0 bases short and J 2 bases short, with 11 bases between. CDR3 length: 15 amino acids. For every subset, genomic DNA was evenly distributed across several immunoSEQ plates. Using immunoSEQ multiplex PCR, the repertoire was profiled, and TCRdb retains in-frame clones only, with some absent. The sample carries 2.3 million or so clones, approximately 93% recorded once. The TCR originated in a man aged 18-30 years in good health. Some clones in this sample may be carry-over from other donors' samples. The sample taken for sequencing was naive CD4+ T cells from PBMCs. As for subset: CD45RA+ positively selected. The genes are TRBV15 and TRBJ2-7, with a weak D call TRBD2 (6 bases). The CDR3 region is CATSREGGNPYEQYF. The CDR3 coding sequence is TGTGCCACCAGCAGAGAGGGGGGTAACCCCTACGAGCAGTACTTC.